This T cell receptor beta chain originates from a study of cytomegalovirus exposure and HLA in healthy donors. The CDR3 covers 15 residues. Germline CDR1 is MNHEY and CDR2 is SVGAGI. V lost 6 bases to trimming and J lost 4 bases; unmatched junction nucleotides: 9. Primers for the PCR totalled 60 Vbeta and 13 Jbeta. The method was immunoSEQ multiplex PCR; TCRdb's version includes in-frame clones alone and lacks a portion of them. The table has roughly 98,000 clones, roughly 77% seen once. The chain joins TRBV6-5 to TRBJ2-1, with TRBD1 matching over 7 bases. This TCR came from a man aged 35 to 55 in good health and CMV-seronegative. Sequencing was performed on PBMCs. CDR3 region: CASSLDRVRYNEQFF. The CDR3 bases are TGTGCCAGCAGCTTAGACAGGGTTAGGTACAATGAGCAGTTCTTC.